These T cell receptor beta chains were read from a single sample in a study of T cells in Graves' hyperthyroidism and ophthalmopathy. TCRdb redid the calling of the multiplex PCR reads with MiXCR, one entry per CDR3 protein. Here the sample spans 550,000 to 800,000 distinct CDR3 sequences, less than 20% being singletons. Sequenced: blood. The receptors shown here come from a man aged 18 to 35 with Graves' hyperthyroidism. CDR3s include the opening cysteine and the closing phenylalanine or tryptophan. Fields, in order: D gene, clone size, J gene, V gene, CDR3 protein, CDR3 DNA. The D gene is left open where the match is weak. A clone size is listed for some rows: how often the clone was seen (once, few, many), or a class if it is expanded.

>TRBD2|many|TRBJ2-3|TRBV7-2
CASSLASGRVTDTQYF
TGTGCCAGCAGCTTAGCTAGCGGGAGGGTAACAGATACGCAGTATTTT
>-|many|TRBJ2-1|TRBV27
CASSFFQSNEQFF
TGTGCCAGCAGTTTCTTCCAGTCGAATGAGCAGTTCTTC
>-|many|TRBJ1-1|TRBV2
CASRTMTEAFF
TGTGCCAGCAGAACGATGACTGAAGCTTTCTTT
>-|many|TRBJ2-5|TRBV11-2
CASSSDRETQYF
TGTGCCAGCAGCTCCGACCGAGAGACCCAGTACTTC
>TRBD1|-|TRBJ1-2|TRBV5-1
CASSHAYGLTGGEGYTF
TGCGCCAGCAGCCACGCATATGGGTTGACAGGGGGCGAAGGCTACACCTTC
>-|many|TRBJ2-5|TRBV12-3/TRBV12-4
CASSQIVGETQYF
TGTGCCAGCAGTCAAATAGTTGGGGAGACCCAGTACTTC
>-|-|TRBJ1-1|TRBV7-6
CASSLFPEGGNTEAFF
TGTGCCAGCAGCTTATTTCCGGAGGGGGGCAACACTGAAGCTTTCTTT
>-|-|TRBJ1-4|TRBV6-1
CASSSRRQEKLFF
TGTGCCAGCAGTTCCAGACGGCAAGAAAAACTGTTTTTT
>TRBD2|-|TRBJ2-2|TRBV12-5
CASGSVPGLAGGYTGELFF
TGTGCTAGTGGTTCGGTTCCGGGACTAGCGGGAGGGTACACCGGGGAGCTGTTTTTT
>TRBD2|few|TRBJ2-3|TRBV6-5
CASSYLLAGEPDTQYF
TGTGCCAGCAGTTACTTATTAGCGGGAGAGCCAGATACGCAGTATTTT
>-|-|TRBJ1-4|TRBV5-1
CASRSDATNEKLFF
TGCGCCAGCAGATCGGACGCAACTAATGAAAAACTGTTTTTT
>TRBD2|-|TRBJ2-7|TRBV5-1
CASSWTSGSPEQYF
TGCGCCAGCAGCTGGACTAGCGGGAGCCCCGAGCAGTACTTC
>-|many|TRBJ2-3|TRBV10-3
CAISGSEDTDTQYF
TGTGCCATCAGCGGGTCCGAGGACACAGATACGCAGTATTTT
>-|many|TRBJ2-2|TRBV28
CASKRPTNTGELFF
TGTGCCAGCAAACGACCCACGAACACCGGGGAGCTGTTTTTT
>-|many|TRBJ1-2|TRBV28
CASSLDEVYGYTF
TGTGCCAGCAGTTTAGACGAAGTATATGGCTACACCTTC